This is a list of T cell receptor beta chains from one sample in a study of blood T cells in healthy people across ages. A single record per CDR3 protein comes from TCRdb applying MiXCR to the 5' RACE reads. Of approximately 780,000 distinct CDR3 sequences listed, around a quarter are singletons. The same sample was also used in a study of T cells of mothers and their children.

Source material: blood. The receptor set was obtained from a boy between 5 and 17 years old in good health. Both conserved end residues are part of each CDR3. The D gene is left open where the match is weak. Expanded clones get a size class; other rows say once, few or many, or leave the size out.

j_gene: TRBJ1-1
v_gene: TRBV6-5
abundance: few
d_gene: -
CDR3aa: CASSYSSEGNTEAFF
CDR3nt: TGTGCCAGCAGTTACTCTTCTGAGGGGAACACTGAAGCTTTCTTT

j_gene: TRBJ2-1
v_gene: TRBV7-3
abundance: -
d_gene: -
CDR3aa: CASCVLGGSEQFF
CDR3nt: TGTGCCAGCTGTGTGCTAGGGGGGAGTGAGCAGTTCTTC

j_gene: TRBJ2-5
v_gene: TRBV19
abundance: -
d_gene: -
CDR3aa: CASTRGPGGQETQYF
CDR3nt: TGTGCCAGTACAAGGGGGCCCGGGGGGCAAGAGACCCAGTACTTC

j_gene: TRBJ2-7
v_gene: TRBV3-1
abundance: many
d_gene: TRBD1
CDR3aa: CASSPGTGPYEQYF
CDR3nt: TGTGCCAGCAGCCCCGGGACAGGGCCCTACGAGCAGTACTTC

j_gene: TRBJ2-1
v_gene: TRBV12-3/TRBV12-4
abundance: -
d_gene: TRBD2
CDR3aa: CASSHRLGGDYNEQFF
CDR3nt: TGTGCCAGCAGCCATCGCCTTGGGGGGGACTACAATGAGCAGTTCTTC

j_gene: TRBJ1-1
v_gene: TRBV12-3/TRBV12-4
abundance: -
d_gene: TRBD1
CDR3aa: CASRASGQGAFAEAFF
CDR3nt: TGTGCCAGCAGGGCCTCCGGACAGGGGGCCTTCGCTGAAGCTTTCTTT

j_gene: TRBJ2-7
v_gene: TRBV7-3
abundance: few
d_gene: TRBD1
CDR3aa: CANSRTGSSYEQYF
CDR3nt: TGTGCCAACAGCCGGACAGGGAGCTCCTACGAGCAGTACTTC

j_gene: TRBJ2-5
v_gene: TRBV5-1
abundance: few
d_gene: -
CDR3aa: CASSPQGSETQYF
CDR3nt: TGCGCCAGCAGCCCACAGGGAAGTGAGACCCAGTACTTC

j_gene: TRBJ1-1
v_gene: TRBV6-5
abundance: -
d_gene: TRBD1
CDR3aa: CASSQGQWTEAFF
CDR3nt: TGTGCCAGCAGCCAGGGACAGTGGACTGAAGCTTTCTTT

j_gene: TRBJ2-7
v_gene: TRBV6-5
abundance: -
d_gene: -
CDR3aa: CASSLAPADYYEQYF
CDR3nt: TGTGCCAGCAGTCTCGCTCCGGCAGATTACTACGAGCAGTACTTC

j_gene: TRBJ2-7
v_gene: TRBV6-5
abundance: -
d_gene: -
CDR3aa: CASSYGVKELYEQYF
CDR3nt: TGTGCCAGCAGTTACGGGGTTAAGGAGCTCTACGAGCAGTACTTC

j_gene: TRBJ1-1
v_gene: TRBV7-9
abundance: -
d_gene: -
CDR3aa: CASSDALEGAFF
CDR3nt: TGTGCCAGCAGCGACGCCTTAGAGGGAGCTTTCTTT

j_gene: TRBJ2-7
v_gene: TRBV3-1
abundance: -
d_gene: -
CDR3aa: CATAGGETYEQYF
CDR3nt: TGTGCCACGGCAGGCGGGGAAACCTACGAGCAGTACTTC

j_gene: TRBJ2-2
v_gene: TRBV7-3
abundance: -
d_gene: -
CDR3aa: CASSPSEGTTNTGELFF
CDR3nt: TGTGCCAGCAGCCCAAGTGAGGGGACGACGAACACCGGGGAGCTGTTTTTT

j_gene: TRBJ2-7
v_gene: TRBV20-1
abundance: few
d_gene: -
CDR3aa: CSASWGSSYEQYF
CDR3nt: TGCAGTGCTAGTTGGGGCAGTAGCTACGAGCAGTACTTC

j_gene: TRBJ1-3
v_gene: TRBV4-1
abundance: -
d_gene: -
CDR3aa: CASSQMGGADTIYF
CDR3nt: TGCGCCAGCAGCCAAATGGGGGGGGCGGACACCATATATTTT

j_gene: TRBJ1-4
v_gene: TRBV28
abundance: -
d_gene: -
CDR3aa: CASSIMRGREKLFF
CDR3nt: TGTGCCAGCAGTATAATGAGGGGACGAGAAAAACTGTTTTTT

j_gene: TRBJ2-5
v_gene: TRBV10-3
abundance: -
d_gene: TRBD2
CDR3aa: CAIQRGGLETQYF
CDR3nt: TGTGCCATCCAGCGGGGGGGCCTAGAGACCCAGTACTTC

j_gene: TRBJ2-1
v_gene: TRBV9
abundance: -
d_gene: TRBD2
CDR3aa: CASSVSSGGKFFYNEQFF
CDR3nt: TGTGCCAGCAGCGTAAGTAGCGGGGGGAAGTTTTTCTACAATGAGCAGTTCTTC

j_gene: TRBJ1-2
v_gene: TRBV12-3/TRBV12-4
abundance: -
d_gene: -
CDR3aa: CASRPDGRRGYTF
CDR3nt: TGTGCCAGCAGGCCGGACGGGCGGAGAGGCTACACCTTC

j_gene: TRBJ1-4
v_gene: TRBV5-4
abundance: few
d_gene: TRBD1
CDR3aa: CASSPGGTVEKLFF
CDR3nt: TGTGCCAGCAGCCCCGGTGGGACAGTTGAAAAACTGTTTTTT

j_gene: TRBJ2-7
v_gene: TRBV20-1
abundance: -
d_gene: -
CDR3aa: CSAHMGHAEQYF
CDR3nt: TGCAGTGCTCATATGGGGCATGCCGAGCAGTACTTC

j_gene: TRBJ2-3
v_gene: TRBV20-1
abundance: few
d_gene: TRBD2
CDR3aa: CSAARLAGGGDTQYF
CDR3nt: TGCAGTGCTGCGCGTTTAGCGGGGGGCGGAGATACGCAGTATTTT

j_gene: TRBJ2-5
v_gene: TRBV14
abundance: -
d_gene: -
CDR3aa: CASSQARGLETQYF
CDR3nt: TGTGCCAGCAGCCAAGCTCGGGGATTGGAGACCCAGTACTTC

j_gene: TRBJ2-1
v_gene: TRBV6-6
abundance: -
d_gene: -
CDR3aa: CASSSSSWHEQFF
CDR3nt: TGTGCCAGCAGTTCGTCTAGCTGGCATGAGCAGTTCTTC

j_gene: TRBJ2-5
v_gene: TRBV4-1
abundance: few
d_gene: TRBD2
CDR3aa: CASSQLGGLAGREETQYF
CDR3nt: TGCGCCAGCAGCCAACTCGGAGGACTAGCGGGGAGGGAGGAGACCCAGTACTTC

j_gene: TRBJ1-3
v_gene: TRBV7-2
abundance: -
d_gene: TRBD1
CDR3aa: CASSFRQGWDTIYF
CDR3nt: TGTGCCAGCAGCTTCCGACAGGGATGGGACACCATATATTTT

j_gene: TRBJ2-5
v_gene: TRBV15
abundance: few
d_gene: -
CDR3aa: CATSTEGSGQETQYF
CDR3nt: TGTGCCACCAGCACAGAGGGATCAGGGCAAGAGACCCAGTACTTC

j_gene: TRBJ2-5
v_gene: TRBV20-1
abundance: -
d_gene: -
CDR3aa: CRARDWAGWRETQYF
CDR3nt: TGCAGAGCTAGAGATTGGGCAGGGTGGCGAGAGACCCAGTACTTC

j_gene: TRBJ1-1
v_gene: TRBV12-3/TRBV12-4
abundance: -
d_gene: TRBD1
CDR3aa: CASSFLTGGEAFF
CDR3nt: TGTGCCAGCAGTTTCCTCACAGGGGGGGAGGCTTTCTTT

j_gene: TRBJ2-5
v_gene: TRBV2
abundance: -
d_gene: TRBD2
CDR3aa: CASSPKASGGPQETQYF
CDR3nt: TGTGCCAGCAGTCCCAAGGCTAGCGGGGGCCCACAAGAGACCCAGTACTTC

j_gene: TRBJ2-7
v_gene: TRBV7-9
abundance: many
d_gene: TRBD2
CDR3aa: CASSLSGGLTYEQYF
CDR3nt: TGTGCCAGCAGCTTAAGCGGGGGACTCACCTACGAGCAGTACTTC

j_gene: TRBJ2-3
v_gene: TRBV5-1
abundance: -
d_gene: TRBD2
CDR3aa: CATHSGGAPDTQYF
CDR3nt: TGCGCCACCCACAGCGGGGGGGCCCCAGATACGCAGTATTTT

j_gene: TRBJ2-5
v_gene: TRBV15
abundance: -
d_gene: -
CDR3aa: CATSRDGARETQYF
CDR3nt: TGTGCCACCAGCAGAGACGGGGCGAGGGAGACCCAGTACTTC

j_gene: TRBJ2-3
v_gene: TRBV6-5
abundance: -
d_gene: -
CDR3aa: CASSREFATDTQYF
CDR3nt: TGTGCCAGCTCACGGGAGTTTGCCACAGATACGCAGTATTTT

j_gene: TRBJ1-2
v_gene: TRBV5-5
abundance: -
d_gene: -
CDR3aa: CASSLATDSYYGYTF
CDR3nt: TGTGCCAGCAGCTTGGCGACAGACTCCTACTATGGCTACACCTTC